Following are 4 T cell receptor beta chains from one sample sequenced in a study of shared T cell receptors in the human thymus. TCRdb keeps only in-frame clones here, not all; method: immunoSEQ multiplex PCR. The top ten clones hold about 0.02% of a sample with hundreds of thousands of clones, more than 85% of them seen once. Sequencing used thymocytes. The source is a human donor.

This chain links TRBV5-1 with TRBJ1-2; D ambiguous. V lost 5 bases to trimming and J lost 4 bases, with 18 bases between them. Germline V gives CDR1 SGHRS, CDR2 YFSETQ. The CDR3 has 15 amino acids. CDR3 residues: CASRLESTTFYGYTF. DNA for the CDR3: TGCGCCAGCAGACTAGAGTCGACCACCTTCTATGGCTACACCTTC.

CDR3: CASRVDKETQYF. The CDR3 region has the DNA TGTGCCAGCAGGGTTGACAAGGAGACCCAGTACTTC. This chain connects TRBV6-5 to TRBJ2-5; D gene ambiguous. The CDR3 loop spans 12 amino acids. Trimming took 6 bases from V and 5 from J, leaving 10 bases between them. Germline CDR1 reads MNHEY; CDR2 reads SVGAGI.

V is TRBV11-2 and J is TRBJ2-3; 7 nucleotides match TRBD2. This CDR3 contains 16 residues. The V gene's germline CDR1 is SGHAT and CDR2 FQNNGV. The junction had 9 bases not matched to a gene; V was cut back by 1 base and J by 5 bases. CDR3 in DNA: TGTGCCAGCAGCTTAGGTGGGAGGGCTTTGATAGATACGCAGTATTTT. This sequence encodes CASSLGGRALIDTQYF.

The V call is TRBV19, the J call TRBJ1-2; D ambiguous. V was cut by 4 bases and J by 1 base, with 7 bases left in between. The CDR3 covers 13 residues. Germline V gene data show CDR1 as LNHDA and CDR2 as SQIVND (reference sequence). The CDR3 loop is CASSRQNNYGYTF. The CDR3 DNA is TGTGCCAGTAGTAGACAAAATAACTATGGCTACACCTTC.